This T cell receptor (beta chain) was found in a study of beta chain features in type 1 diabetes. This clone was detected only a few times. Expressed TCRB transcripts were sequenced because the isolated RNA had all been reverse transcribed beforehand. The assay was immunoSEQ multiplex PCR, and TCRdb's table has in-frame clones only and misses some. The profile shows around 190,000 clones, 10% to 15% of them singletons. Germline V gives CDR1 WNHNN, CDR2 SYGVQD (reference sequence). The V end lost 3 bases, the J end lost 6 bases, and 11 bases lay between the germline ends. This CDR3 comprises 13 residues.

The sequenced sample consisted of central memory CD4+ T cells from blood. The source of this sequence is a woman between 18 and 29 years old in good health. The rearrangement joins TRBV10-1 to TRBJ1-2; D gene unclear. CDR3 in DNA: TGCGCCAGCAGTGATAGGGAGATAGATGGCTACACCTTC. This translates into CASSDREIDGYTF.